Shown below are 31 T cell receptor beta chains from a single sample sequenced in a study of metastatic and nonmetastatic thyroid tumors. Not a single patient had been given any form of treatment at any point before undergoing thyroid surgery. TCRdb re-called clones from the PCR reads using MiXCR. The sample shows approximately 37,000 clones, approximately 16% of them seen only once. The source material was blood. The source is a male donor with papillary thyroid cancer or a benign thyroid nodule (not recorded which). Some clones in this sample may be carry-over from other donors' samples.

This clone was seen many times. The rearrangement links TRBV4-1 to TRBJ2-3; D remains unclear. V shed 2 bases and J shed 6 bases, with 15 bases lying between them. The CDR3 loop spans 15 amino acids. Germline CDR1 and CDR2: MGHRA and YSYEKL. CDR3 nucleotides: TGCGCCAGCAGCCAATTTAACAGTCTGTTGGATACGCAGTATTTT. It codes for CASSQFNSLLDTQYF.

This clone has ten or more counts. The chain employs TRBV3-1 and TRBJ2-3, with TRBD2 as a possible D gene (6 bases). Between the trimmed V and J ends, which lost 2 bases and 9 bases, there was a span of 15 bases. Germline assignment: CDR1 LGHDT and CDR2 YNNKEL (reference sequence). The CDR3 totals 14 residues. CDR3 coding DNA: TGTGCCAGCAGCCAACAACCGGGAGCGGTGACGCAGTATTTT. It is translated as CASSQQPGAVTQYF.

This clone was recorded many times. The V gene is TRBV15, the J gene TRBJ2-3, with D possibly being TRBD2 (6 bases). There are 15 residues in the CDR3. V was clipped by 5 bases and J by 5 bases, with 17 bases between them. Per germline, CDR1 LNHNV and CDR2 YYDKDF (reference sequence). This CDR3 reads CATSGNIPGVDTQYF. Here the CDR3 DNA reads TGTGCCACCAGCGGAAATATACCGGGAGTAGATACGCAGTATTTT. The full variable domain, rest sourced from reference TRBV15 and TRBJ2-3, is DAMVIQNPRYQVTQFGKPVTLSCSQTLNHNVMYWYQQKSSQAPKLLFHYYDKDFNNEADTPDNFQSRRPNTSFCFLDIRSPGLGDTAMYLCATSGNIPGVDTQYFGPGTRLTVL.

Many counts were recorded for this clone. The chain carries TRBV4-2 and TRBJ2-2; 8 nucleotides line up with TRBD2. V lost 6 bases to trimming and J lost 7 bases; unmatched junction nucleotides: 16. CDR1 and CDR2 from the germline V gene are LGHNA and YNFKEQ. The CDR3 consists of 17 residues. For the CDR3, the DNA is TGTGCCAGCAGGGACCCGGGACTAGTAGTTTCTGGCGGGGAGCTGTTTTTT. Protein product: CASRDPGLVVSGGELFF.

This clone was picked up many times. The genes are TRBV20-1 and TRBJ1-2; D gene ambiguous. With 6 bases removed from V and 3 bases from J, the gap between germline ends came to 11 bases. Germline V gene lookup returns CDR1 DFQATT and CDR2 SNEGSKA (reference sequence). The CDR3 loop spans 12 amino acids. CDR3 coding DNA: TGCAGTGCCATCGAGAACTACTATGGCTACACCTTC. It codes for CSAIENYYGYTF.

This clone showed up many times. The rearrangement links TRBV20-1 to TRBJ2-5; TRBD1 aligns across 10 bases. Germline CDR1 DFQATT, CDR2 SNEGSKA (reference sequence). The junction had 12 bases not matched to a gene; V was cut back by 6 bases and J by 5 bases. The CDR3 consists of 15 residues. CDR3 sequence (DNA): TGCAGTGCCGGAGGACAGGGGGTCGATGGGGAGACCCAGTACTTC. Its protein is CSAGGQGVDGETQYF.

At least ten counts were recorded for this clone. This chain connects TRBV18 to TRBJ2-6; D gene ambiguous. Trimming took off 1 base at V and 2 bases at J, with 12 bases between the two ends. The CDR3 extends over 17 amino acids. The V gene's germline CDR1 is KGHSH and CDR2 LQKENI. CDR3 DNA sequence: TGTGCCAGCTCACCACGGACGGGTACGCCTGGGGCCAACGTCCTGACTTTC. Protein product: CASSPRTGTPGANVLTF.

This clone showed up many times. This rearrangement joins TRBV9 to TRBJ2-7; unclear D gene. V was clipped by 2 bases and J by 1 base, with 13 bases between them. The CDR3 contains 15 residues. CDR1 SGDLS and CDR2 YYNGEE come from the germline V gene. In DNA form, the CDR3 reads TGTGCCAGCAGCGTCGGGTACAGTTTTTCCTACGAGCAGTACTTC. Amino acids: CASSVGYSFSYEQYF.

V gene TRBV4-2 combines with J gene TRBJ1-6; 7 positions agree with TRBD1. The CDR3 loop spans 21 amino acids. CDR1 is LGHNA and CDR2 is YNFKEQ in the germline V gene. The V gene end was trimmed by 4 bases and the J gene end by 7 bases; junction bases not matched to a gene: 25. CDR3 region: CASSPHPDRVYNSPPNSPLHF. CDR3 nucleotide sequence: TGTGCCAGCAGCCCCCATCCCGACAGGGTGTATAATTCACCCCCAAATTCACCCCTCCACTTT.

This clone was observed many times. This chain connects TRBV7-2 to TRBJ2-2; 9 bases are a match to TRBD2. The V gene end was trimmed by 1 base and the J gene end by 9 bases; junction bases not matched to a gene: 9. Germline CDR1 SGHTA, CDR2 FQGNSA. The CDR3 sequence is 16 residues long. The CDR3 protein is CASSLGGGRAVWELFF. Written as DNA, the CDR3 is TGTGCCAGCAGCTTAGGAGGCGGGAGGGCCGTTTGGGAGCTGTTTTTT. Variable domain in full (rest from reference TRBV7-2 and TRBJ2-2): GAGVSQSPSNKVTEKGKDVELRCDPISGHTALYWYRQSLGQGLEFLIYFQGNSAPDKSGLPSDRFSAERTGGSVSTLTIQRTQQEDSAVYLCASSLGGGRAVWELFFGEGSRLTVL.

This clone was picked up many times. The CDR3 loop reads CASRSLAGGTYNEQFF. The CDR3 DNA is TGTGCCAGCAGATCACTAGCGGGAGGGACCTACAATGAGCAGTTCTTC. The chain couples TRBV5-5 to TRBJ2-1; 13 positions match TRBD2. V was pared by 5 bases and J by 2 bases, with 4 bases of the junction left unmatched. This CDR3 has 16 residues. Germline V CDR1 and CDR2: SGHKS, YYEKEE (reference sequence).

This clone has a count of ten or more. V is TRBV18 and J is TRBJ1-1; no clear D gene. CDR1 is KGHSH and CDR2 is LQKENI in the germline V gene. The CDR3 extends over 12 amino acids. V was pared by 5 bases and J by 7 bases, with 11 bases between. The CDR3 here is CASSTPDGEAFF. In DNA form, the CDR3 reads TGTGCCAGCTCAACGCCGGACGGTGAAGCTTTCTTT.

This clone showed up just a few times. The conserved closing phenylalanine or tryptophan is absent in this CDR3, likely reflecting a read error. CDR3 DNA: TGTGCCAGCAGCTTAGGGCGGTTGAGCGGGGCCTCGTATGAGCAGTTCTCC. It codes for CASSLGRLSGASYEQFS. J is TRBJ2-1 and V is TRBV7-2, with 7 bases matching TRBD2. The CDR3 is 17 amino acids. Germline V CDR1 and CDR2: SGHTA, FQGNSA. V was pared by 1 base and J by 8 bases, with 14 bases of the junction left unmatched.

This clone was detected many times. Other nucleotide sequences in the sample specify the same CDR3. This rearrangement joins TRBV20-1 to TRBJ2-3; 7 positions agree with TRBD2. The ends lost 3 bases at V and 4 bases at J; junction bases unmatched: 4. The V gene's germline CDR1 is DFQATT and CDR2 SNEGSKA (reference sequence). The CDR3 runs to 13 residues. CDR3 sequence (DNA): TGCAGTGCTAGTGCGGGAGAGGCAGATACGCAGTATTTT. Translation: CSASAGEADTQYF.

This clone showed up many times. The V gene is TRBV18, the J gene TRBJ2-5, with 7 bases aligning to TRBD2. Germline CDR1 reads KGHSH; CDR2 reads LQKENI. The J segment lost 3 bases and the V segment lost 4 bases, leaving 8 bases of the junction unmatched. This CDR3 is 15 amino acids long. The CDR3 is CASSLSSSGKETQYF. The CDR3 region has the DNA TGTGCCAGCTCACTTTCTTCTAGCGGAAAAGAGACCCAGTACTTC.

J is TRBJ1-1 and V is TRBV6-2 or TRBV6-3, with D possibly being TRBD1 (5 bases). Germline V gives CDR1 MNHEY, CDR2 SVGEGT. The germline V and J ends were trimmed by 0 bases and 7 bases, with 12 bases remaining between them. This CDR3 is 14 amino acids long. This CDR3 reads CASSYSGGWNEAFF. CDR3 nucleotides: TGTGCCAGCAGTTACTCGGGGGGGTGGAATGAAGCTTTCTTT.

This clone was detected ten times or more. The chain recombines TRBV7-9 with TRBJ1-6; D is ambiguous. Trimming left V 4 bases short and J 9 bases short, with 16 bases between. There are 15 residues in the CDR3. CDR1 is SEHNR, CDR2 FQNEAQ, per germline (reference sequence). The DNA of the CDR3 is TGTGCCAGCAGCTCCCGGGAGTATTTGGGTTCACCCCTCCACTTT. Protein product: CASSSREYLGSPLHF.

In this sample, this clone turned up many times. CDR3 in amino acids: CASSPSGGASSYEQYF. In DNA form, the CDR3 reads TGTGCCAGCAGTCCGAGTGGTGGCGCGAGCTCCTACGAGCAGTACTTC. This sequence joins TRBV27 and TRBJ2-7; D gene ambiguous. The length of the CDR3 is 16 residues. V dropped 5 bases and J dropped 0 bases, with 17 bases sitting between them. Germline V gene sequence: CDR1 MNHEY, CDR2 SMNVEV (reference sequence).

This clone was detected ten times or more. This chain links TRBV29-1 with TRBJ1-2; D remains unclear. This CDR3 spans 13 amino acids. CDR1 is SQVTM, CDR2 ANQGSEA, per germline. V was shortened by 2 bases and J by 4 bases, with 11 bases between the two germline ends. The CDR3 loop is CSVEHWGGYGYTF. Written as DNA, the CDR3 is TGCAGCGTTGAACATTGGGGAGGCTATGGCTACACCTTC.

In its sample, this clone was seen many times. V and J are TRBV20-1 and TRBJ2-7, with 8 bases that match TRBD2. Germline trimming cut 5 bases from V and 0 bases from J; bases unmatched to any gene: 6. CDR1 and CDR2 from the germline V gene are DFQATT and SNEGSKA (reference sequence). This CDR3 comprises 14 residues. CDR3 protein: CSASSGGASYEQYF. The CDR3 nucleotides are TGCAGTGCTTCAAGCGGGGGAGCCTCCTACGAGCAGTACTTC.

This clone was detected a few times. A junction boundary mismatches the germline segment, possibly from a read error. The chain's CDR3 is CASSYSSASFQYEHYF. The CDR3 DNA sequence: TGTGCCAGCAGTTACTCATCCGCGAGTTTTCAATACGAGCATTACTTC. V gene TRBV6-6 combines with J gene TRBJ2-7, with D uncertain. CDR1 and CDR2 (germline): MNHNY, SVGAGI (reference sequence). The CDR3 extends over 16 amino acids.

In this sample, this clone turned up many times. The chain combines TRBV20-1 with TRBJ2-3, with D perhaps TRBD2 (6 bases). V lost 5 bases and J lost 8, with 23 bases in between. Germline V gene lookup returns CDR1 DFQATT and CDR2 SNEGSKA (reference sequence). The CDR3 totals 15 residues. The CDR3 region is CSAPQGGTARGTQYF. CDR3 bases: TGCAGTGCTCCCCAGGGCGGGACCGCGAGGGGTACGCAGTATTTT.

This clone was recorded many times. The genes are TRBV20-1 and TRBJ1-4; 8 bases are a match to TRBD1. V gave up 3 bases and J gave up 5 bases; unmatched junction bases: 2. This CDR3 spans 13 amino acids. CDR1 is DFQATT, CDR2 SNEGSKA, per germline (reference sequence). CDR3 in amino acids: CSARTGVNEKLFF. The CDR3 nucleotides are TGCAGTGCTAGGACAGGGGTAAATGAAAAACTGTTTTTT.

In the case of this clone: A junction end diverges from the germline sequence, so it may reflect a read error. The rearrangement joins TRBV12-3 or TRBV12-4 to TRBJ2-5, with D perhaps TRBD2 (6 bases). The CDR3 loop spans 14 amino acids. The CDR3 here is CTSVERTNQETQYF. Written as DNA, the CDR3 is TGTACCAGCGTGGAACGGACTAACCAAGAGACCCAGTACTTC.

This clone came up many times. The CDR3: CASSLRTSGLNEQYF. CDR3 DNA sequence: TGCGCCAGCAGCTTGAGGACTAGCGGTCTAAACGAGCAGTACTTC. The chain uses TRBV5-1 and TRBJ2-7, with 10 bases matching TRBD2. The CDR3 is made up of 15 amino acids. CDR1 SGHRS and CDR2 YFSETQ come from the germline V gene. After removal of 1 base from V and 5 bases from J, the junction contained 6 bases not matched to a gene.

This clone appeared many times. This chain connects TRBV18 to TRBJ2-1; a possible D gene is TRBD1 (6 bases). The germline gives CDR1 KGHSH, CDR2 LQKENI. Trimming took off 4 bases at V and 4 bases at J, with 11 bases between the two ends. This CDR3 contains 14 residues. CDR3: CASSLLDRYNEQFF. CDR3 bases: TGTGCCAGCTCACTACTGGACAGATACAATGAGCAGTTCTTC.

This clone has at least ten counts. J is TRBJ1-5 and V is TRBV10-3, with D possibly TRBD1 on 5 matching bases. Germline CDR1 reads ENHRY; CDR2 reads SYGVKD. This CDR3 comprises 14 residues. Trimming cost V 9 bases and J 0 bases, with 12 bases left between them. The CDR3 sequence: CAIGTPGSNQPQHF. CDR3 nucleotide sequence: TGTGCCATAGGGACTCCAGGTAGCAATCAGCCCCAGCATTTT.

The J gene is TRBJ1-2, the V gene TRBV20-1; 8 nucleotides agree with TRBD1. Germline V CDR1 and CDR2: DFQATT, SNEGSKA (reference sequence). J was trimmed by 3 bases and V by 0 bases; bases with no gene match: 3. CDR3 length: 14 residues. The CDR3 nucleotides are TGCAGTGCTAGAGAAACAGGGGGTTACTATGGCTACACCTTC. Protein: CSARETGGYYGYTF.

CDR3 nucleotides: TGTGCCAGCATTTCACAGGGGGTGACGTCCACCGGGGAGCTGTTTTTT. Protein product: CASISQGVTSTGELFF. The rearrangement links TRBV12-3 or TRBV12-4 to TRBJ2-2; 8 bases are a match to TRBD1. After removal of 7 bases from V and 4 bases from J, the junction contained 11 bases not matched to a gene. There are 16 residues in the CDR3.

In its sample, this clone ranks as medium-sized. The gene calls are TRBV6-1 and TRBJ1-2, with 8 bases lining up with TRBD1. With 5 bases clipped from V and 3 bases from J, the junction kept 2 bases outside the gene matches. Germline CDR1 MNHNS, CDR2 SASEGT. The CDR3 runs 13 residues. The CDR3 nucleotides are TGTGCCAGCAGTCCAGGGGGCGACTATGGCTACACCTTC. The encoded protein is CASSPGGDYGYTF.

This clone was counted at least ten times. The chain couples TRBV5-5 to TRBJ2-7; 7 bases line up with TRBD2. This CDR3 has 16 amino acids. Germline CDR1 reads SGHKS; CDR2 reads YYEKEE (reference sequence). Losses at the gene ends were 3 bases for V and 3 bases for J; bases not matched to a gene: 12. DNA of the CDR3: TGTGCCAGCAGCTCCAGGGAGGGAAGGGGCCTCTACGAGCAGTACTTC. This codes for CASSSREGRGLYEQYF.